This T cell receptor beta chain was identified in a study of beta chain features in type 1 diabetes. Study-level results: When Type 1 diabetes patients were examined, their TCRB CDR3s proved moderately but significantly shorter in all four CD4+ subsets.

With respect to this clone: The antigen remains unidentified. Other DNA variants within this sample encode the same CDR3.

Expressed TCRB transcripts got sequenced, as all isolated RNA was reverse transcribed. Using immunoSEQ multiplex PCR, the repertoire was profiled, and TCRdb retains in-frame clones only, with some absent. The repertoire holds roughly 730,000 clones, with 13% as singletons. The CDR3 is 15 residues long. Germline V gene data show CDR1 as MNHEY and CDR2 as SVGAGI. Trimming left V 0 bases short and J 0 bases short, with 8 bases between. This receptor was taken from a man between 18 and 29 years old with type 1 diabetes. Sequenced input: naive CD4+ T cells from blood. The chain recombines TRBV6-5 with TRBJ1-1; D call uncertain. CDR3 nucleotides: TGTGCCAGCAGTTACTCTCCGGGAATGAACACTGAAGCTTTCTTT. Translation: CASSYSPGMNTEAFF.